This T cell receptor (beta chain) was observed in a study of glioma-infiltrating T cells after dendritic cell vaccination. Whole-study context: Treatment, given 2003 to 2012, was autologous tumor lysate-pulsed dendritic cell vaccination.

Primers: 60 V beta forward and 13 J beta reverse. Sequencing used immunoSEQ multiplex PCR; TCRdb keeps in-frame clones, though not all of them. Here the sample spans tens of thousands of clones, about 85% being singletons. Worth noting for this clone: Its target is unknown.

Study-level results: Higher TCR clonality did not directly relate to longer survival.

This CDR3 has 14 residues. V shed 7 bases and J 6 bases; nucleotides not matched to a gene: 8. Per the germline V gene, CDR1 is SNHLY and CDR2 is FYNNEI. Stated time point: after dendritic cell vaccination, including at tumor progression/relapse. The source is a human donor with glioblastoma. The V and J genes are TRBV2 and TRBJ1-2, with 10 bases aligning to TRBD1. The sample in question was blood, obtained after dendritic cell vaccination. The CDR3 sequence is CASTGSDRGHGYTF. Written as DNA, the CDR3 is TGTGCCAGCACTGGCTCCGACAGGGGGCATGGCTACACCTTC.